The 26 T cell receptor beta chains below come from one sample, sequenced in a study of OX40 agonist ivuxolimab in advanced cancers. Some clones are missing from TCRdb's copy, which holds only in-frame ones; the method was immunoSEQ multiplex PCR. Of over 50,000 clones in the sample, around 93% were seen once. The starting material was CD4+ or CD8+ T cells sorted from blood, obtained in a trial of the OX40 agonist ivuxolimab. These receptor sequences come from an adult with an advanced solid tumor such as melanoma, head and neck, liver or kidney cancer.

This sequence joins TRBV30 and TRBJ2-1, with 15 bases fitting TRBD2. Trimming took 1 base from V and 3 from J; bases not matched to a gene: 7. The germline V gene has CDR1 GTSNPN and CDR2 SVGIG (reference sequence). The length of the CDR3 is 18 residues. CDR3 region: CAWSGGTSGRTGYNEQFF. The CDR3 DNA is TGTGCCTGGAGTGGCGGGACTAGCGGGAGGACTGGCTACAATGAGCAGTTCTTC. Based on the CDR3 plus reference TRBV30 and TRBJ2-1, the full variable domain is SQTIHQWPATLVQPVGSPLSLECTVEGTSNPNLYWYRQAAGRGLQLLFYSVGIGQISSEVPQNLSASRPQDRQFILSSKKLLLSDSGFYLCAWSGGTSGRTGYNEQFFGPGTRLTVL.

The chain is built from TRBV5-1 and TRBJ2-3, with TRBD2 matching over 11 bases. The V and J ends lost 4 bases and 5 bases, in that order; junction bases with no gene match: 6. Germline V gene lookup returns CDR1 SGHRS and CDR2 YFSETQ. The CDR3 runs 15 residues. The CDR3 is CASSLTGTSGDTQYF. CDR3 bases: TGCGCCAGCAGCCTCACCGGGACTAGCGGAGATACGCAGTATTTT.

The chain links TRBV6-5 to TRBJ1-4; no clear D. The V end lost 5 bases, the J end lost 0 bases, and 10 bases lay between the germline ends. Germline loops: CDR1 MNHEY, CDR2 SVGAGI. This CDR3 contains 15 residues. The DNA for the CDR3 is TGTGCCAGCAGTCTGACACTTGCAACTAATGAAAAACTGTTTTTT. Translating it yields CASSLTLATNEKLFF.

Only a few counts were recorded for this clone. The V and J genes are TRBV14 and TRBJ1-1, with D uncertain. The CDR3 spans 12 residues. Trimming shortened V by 5 bases and J by 2 bases, and 6 bases separated the two germline ends. Germline CDR1 SGHDN, CDR2 FVKESK. The chain's CDR3 is CASSSENTEAFF. CDR3 bases: TGTGCCAGCAGCTCTGAAAACACTGAAGCTTTCTTT. Combining the CDR3 with reference TRBV14 and TRBJ1-1 gives the whole variable domain EAGVTQFPSHSVIEKGQTVTLRCDPISGHDNLYWYRRVMGKEIKFLLHFVKESKQDESGMPNNRFLAERTGGTYSTLKVQPAELEDSGVYFCASSSENTEAFFGQGTRLTVV.

The rearrangement uses TRBV7-6 and TRBJ2-3; unclear D gene. From germline, CDR1 is SGHVS and CDR2 FNYEAQ. This CDR3 spans 14 amino acids. Trimming stripped 3 bases from V and 5 bases from J, with 12 bases between. The chain's CDR3 is CASSFYVGQDTQYF. CDR3 DNA: TGTGCCAGCAGCTTCTACGTGGGCCAAGATACGCAGTATTTT.

This clone was seen once. The V call is TRBV4-3, the J call TRBJ1-1, with TRBD1 matching over 8 bases. This CDR3 has 14 residues. Germline V gene data show CDR1 as LGHNA and CDR2 as YSLEER. The ends lost 3 bases at V and 4 bases at J; junction bases unmatched: 4. For the CDR3, the DNA is TGCGCCAGCAGCCACCAGGGGGCCAGCACTGAAGCTTTCTTT. Translated, it gives CASSHQGASTEAFF.

In this sample, this clone turned up once. This rearrangement joins TRBV6-1 to TRBJ2-1, with 8 bases identical to TRBD2. The junction had 9 bases not matched to a gene; V was cut back by 5 bases and J by 9 bases. The CDR3 loop spans 14 amino acids. Germline CDR1 MNHNS, CDR2 SASEGT. CDR3 amino acids: CASSQSGRGGEQFF. In nucleotides, the CDR3 is TGTGCCAGCAGTCAAAGCGGGAGAGGGGGTGAGCAGTTCTTC.

The chain employs TRBV10-3 and TRBJ1-5; the D is unclear. With 10 bases removed from V and 5 bases from J, the gap between germline ends came to 12 bases. CDR1 is ENHRY and CDR2 is SYGVKD in the germline V gene. The CDR3 extends over 12 amino acids. CDR3 protein: CATDGEDQPQHF. CDR3 bases: TGTGCCACAGACGGGGAGGATCAGCCCCAGCATTTT.

This chain joins TRBV28 and TRBJ2-5, with D uncertain. CDR1 is MDHEN, CDR2 SYDVKM, per germline. V lost 0 bases to trimming and J lost 7 bases, with 3 bases between them. This CDR3 comprises 11 residues. The CDR3 coding sequence is TGTGCCAGCAGTTTATGGGGGACCCAGTACTTC. Translating it yields CASSLWGTQYF.

The chain links TRBV6-1 to TRBJ1-4, with D perhaps TRBD1 (6 bases). The germline V gene encodes CDR1 MNHNS and CDR2 SASEGT. V lost 1 base and J lost 8, with 11 bases in between. This CDR3 is 14 amino acids long. The CDR3 loop reads CASSEDRGWEKLFF. The DNA of the CDR3 is TGTGCCAGCAGTGAAGATAGGGGGTGGGAAAAACTGTTTTTT.

This chain connects TRBV6-5 to TRBJ2-5, with D perhaps TRBD1 (5 bases). CDR1 and CDR2 from the germline V gene are MNHEY and SVGAGI. This CDR3 has 12 amino acids. V was trimmed by 7 bases and J by 4 bases, leaving 10 bases between them. CDR3 loop: CASNSGAETQYF. CDR3 in DNA: TGTGCCAGCAACTCTGGGGCAGAGACCCAGTACTTC.

The chain has TRBV27 and TRBJ2-7, with TRBD1 matching over 7 bases. The CDR3 loop spans 15 amino acids. The ends lost 5 bases at V and 7 bases at J; junction bases unmatched: 14. CDR1 is MNHEY, CDR2 SMNVEV, per germline (reference sequence). CDR3 DNA sequence: TGTGCCAGCAGTCCCTGGGGTAACAGGGGAAATGAGCAGTACTTC. It is translated as CASSPWGNRGNEQYF.

This clone was observed once. V usage is TRBV9 and J usage is TRBJ2-7; 7 positions agree with TRBD1. CDR1 is SGDLS and CDR2 is YYNGEE in the germline V gene. V lost 6 bases to trimming and J lost 2 bases; unmatched junction nucleotides: 8. The CDR3 loop spans 14 amino acids. The CDR3 coding sequence is TGTGCCAGCAACCCTCAGGGGGTCACCTACGAGCAGTACTTC. It is translated as CASNPQGVTYEQYF.

The V gene is TRBV6-5, the J gene TRBJ1-2; tentative D call: TRBD1 (5 bases). Trimming stripped 0 bases from V and 8 bases from J, with 16 bases between. This CDR3 is built from 15 residues. Per the germline V gene, CDR1 is MNHEY and CDR2 is SVGAGI. The CDR3 loop is CASSYSEGPPGGYTF. CDR3 coding DNA: TGTGCCAGCAGTTACTCTGAGGGACCCCCAGGAGGCTACACCTTC.

Only one count was recorded for this clone. The V call is TRBV5-6, the J call TRBJ2-3, with D hard to call. CDR1 is SGHDT, CDR2 YYEEEE, per germline. V was clipped by 0 bases and J by 2 bases, with 10 bases between them. This CDR3 comprises 15 residues. CDR3 DNA sequence: TGTGCCAGCAGCTTGGTACCCTCCTCCACAGATACGCAGTATTTT. Amino acid sequence: CASSLVPSSTDTQYF.

The chain recombines TRBV6-6 with TRBJ1-2, with no clear D. The CDR3 length is 15 residues. V shed 1 base and J shed 0 bases, with 9 bases lying between them. Germline V CDR1 and CDR2: MNHNY, SVGAGI (reference sequence). The CDR3 DNA reads TGTGCCAGCAGTTACTTAGATTACACTAACTATGGCTACACCTTC. Translating it yields CASSYLDYTNYGYTF.

The rearrangement links TRBV7-9 to TRBJ2-3; D gene uncertain. Trimming removed 6 bases at V and 0 bases at J, with 7 bases between. In germline, CDR1 is SEHNR, CDR2 FQNEAQ (reference sequence). The CDR3 contains 13 residues. The CDR3 DNA sequence: TGTGCCAGCAGACCACCTAGCACAGATACGCAGTATTTT. It encodes CASRPPSTDTQYF.

The rearrangement joins TRBV19 to TRBJ1-2; TRBD1 might be the D (5 bases). V was clipped by 3 bases and J by 6 bases, with 11 bases between them. There are 13 residues in the CDR3. CDR1 and CDR2 from the germline V gene are LNHDA and SQIVND (reference sequence). The CDR3 sequence: CASSIRENHGYTF. DNA for the CDR3: TGTGCCAGTAGTATCAGGGAGAACCATGGCTACACCTTC.

This clone was seen a few times. V is TRBV28 and J is TRBJ2-2; a weak D match, TRBD2 (5 bases). The germline CDR1 and CDR2 sequences are MDHEN and SYDVKM. With 9 bases removed from V and 5 bases from J, the gap between germline ends came to 7 bases. CDR3 length: 11 amino acids. The CDR3 DNA is TGTGCCAGTACTAGTACCGGGGAGCTGTTTTTT. This codes for CASTSTGELFF. The complete variable domain, with remaining parts taken from reference TRBV28 and TRBJ2-2, reads DVKVTQSSRYLVKRTGEKVFLECVQDMDHENMFWYRQDPGLGLRLIYFSYDVKMKEKGDIPEGYSVSREKKERFSLILESASTNQTSMYLCASTSTGELFFGEGSRLTVL.

The chain has TRBV12-5 and TRBJ1-3; D unresolved. This CDR3 contains 16 residues. The germline V gene encodes CDR1 LGHNT and CDR2 FRNRAP. V was pared by 0 bases and J by 3 bases, with 12 bases between. Here the CDR3 reads CASGLVTGLGGNTIYF. CDR3 coding DNA: TGTGCTAGTGGTTTGGTAACGGGTCTTGGTGGAAACACCATATATTTT.

V gene TRBV6-1 combines with J gene TRBJ1-5, with TRBD1 as a possible D gene (6 bases). This CDR3 spans 15 amino acids. Germline V gene lookup returns CDR1 MNHNS and CDR2 SASEGT. Trimming shortened V by 3 bases and J by 1 base, and 10 bases separated the two germline ends. CDR3 DNA: TGTGCCAGCAGTGATTTCAGGGGCAGCAATCAGCCCCAGCATTTT. Translating gives CASSDFRGSNQPQHF.

V and J are TRBV7-9 and TRBJ1-1, with 7 bases that match TRBD1. The germline V gene has CDR1 SEHNR and CDR2 FQNEAQ (reference sequence). This CDR3 is built from 15 residues. The V gene end was trimmed by 2 bases and the J gene end by 8 bases; junction bases not matched to a gene: 11. Here the CDR3 DNA reads TGTGCCAGCAGCTTATCTCTAACAGGGGCCGGAGAAGCTTTCTTT. This sequence encodes CASSLSLTGAGEAFF. The full variable domain, in which reference TRBV7-9 and TRBJ1-1 provide the parts outside the CDR3, is DTGVSQNPRHKITKRGQNVTFRCDPISEHNRLYWYRQTLGQGPEFLTYFQNEAQLEKSRLLSDRFSAERPKGSFSTLEIQRTEQGDSAMYLCASSLSLTGAGEAFFGQGTRLTVV.

The chain has TRBV27 and TRBJ1-6; D ambiguous. Trimming removed 8 bases at V and 4 bases at J, with 9 bases between. In germline, CDR1 is MNHEY, CDR2 SMNVEV (reference sequence). The CDR3 runs 13 residues. In DNA form, the CDR3 reads TGTGCCAGCGGACCAGTTTATAATTCACCCCTCCACTTT. It translates to CASGPVYNSPLHF.

By share, this clone ranks as medium-sized. The chain joins TRBV6-1 to TRBJ2-1; 7 bases agree with TRBD2. V lost 2 bases and J lost 3; bases outside the gene matches: 7. CDR3 length equals 16 residues. Germline V lookup: CDR1 MNHNS, CDR2 SASEGT. This CDR3 is CASSEFGLADYNEQFF. For the CDR3, the DNA is TGTGCCAGCAGTGAATTTGGGCTAGCGGACTACAATGAGCAGTTCTTC.

This clone was counted a single time. The chain uses TRBV11-3 and TRBJ2-3, with D perhaps being TRBD1 or TRBD2 (5 bases each). The CDR3 has 16 amino acids. The germline V and J ends were trimmed by 5 bases and 6 bases, with 21 bases remaining between them. Germline V gene sequence: CDR1 SGHNT, CDR2 YENEEA. This CDR3 is CASSHPPHGAFDTQYF. Here the CDR3 DNA reads TGTGCCAGCAGCCACCCACCGCACGGGGCCTTCGATACGCAGTATTTT.

The rearrangement uses TRBV11-2 and TRBJ2-1; D is perhaps TRBD1 (6 bases). Germline assignment: CDR1 SGHAT and CDR2 FQNNGV. This CDR3 contains 14 residues. Trimming stripped 2 bases from V and 2 bases from J, with 7 bases between. CDR3 sequence: CASSLQGTYNEQFF. The DNA for the CDR3 is TGTGCCAGCAGCTTACAGGGGACCTACAATGAGCAGTTCTTC. The full variable domain, rest sourced from reference TRBV11-2 and TRBJ2-1, is EAGVAQSPRYKIIEKRQSVAFWCNPISGHATLYWYQQILGQGPKLLIQFQNNGVVDDSQLPKDRFSAERLKGVDSTLKIQPAKLEDSAVYLCASSLQGTYNEQFFGPGTRLTVL.